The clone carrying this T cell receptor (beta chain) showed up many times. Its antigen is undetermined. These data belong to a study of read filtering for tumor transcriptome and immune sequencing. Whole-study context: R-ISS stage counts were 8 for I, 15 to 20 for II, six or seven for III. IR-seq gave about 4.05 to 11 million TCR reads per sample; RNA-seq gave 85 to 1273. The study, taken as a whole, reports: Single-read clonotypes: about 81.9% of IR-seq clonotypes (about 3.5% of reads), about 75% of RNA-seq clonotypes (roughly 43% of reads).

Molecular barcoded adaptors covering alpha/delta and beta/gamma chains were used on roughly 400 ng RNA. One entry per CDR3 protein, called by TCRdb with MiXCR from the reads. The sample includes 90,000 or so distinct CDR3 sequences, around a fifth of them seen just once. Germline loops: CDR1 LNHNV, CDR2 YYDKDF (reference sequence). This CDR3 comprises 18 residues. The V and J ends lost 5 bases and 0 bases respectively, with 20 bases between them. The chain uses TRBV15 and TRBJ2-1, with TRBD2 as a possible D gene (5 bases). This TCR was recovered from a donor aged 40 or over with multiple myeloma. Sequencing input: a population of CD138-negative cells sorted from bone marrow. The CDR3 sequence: CATSPPRDLESSYNEQFF. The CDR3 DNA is TGTGCCACCAGCCCCCCCCGGGATTTGGAAAGCTCCTACAATGAGCAGTTCTTC.